Listed below are T cell receptor beta chains from one sample, sequenced in a study of shared clonotypes between healthy human individuals. Clones were read by immunoSEQ multiplex PCR, and TCRdb kept only the in-frame ones, dropping some. The table has 550,000 to 600,000 clones, roughly 98% seen once. Sequencing input: naive CD8+ T cells sorted from blood. The receptors derive from a man aged 30 to 45 in good health. The CDR3 runs from the conserved cysteine through the conserved F or W. A D gene is named only where the DNA matches it firmly. A row's size may be missing; if present it is once, few, many or a size class.

TRBJ2-1 17 TRBV2 . . CARADRGEVGVGHEQFF TGTGCCAGGGCTGACCGGGGCGAGGTGGGAGTCGGGCATGAGCAGTTCTTC
TRBJ1-2 18 TRBV7-8 TRBD1 once CASSLEGTGGPANYGYTF TGTGCCAGCAGCTTAGAAGGGACAGGGGGCCCCGCTAACTATGGCTACACCTTC
TRBJ1-4 14 TRBV28 TRBD1 . CASSRGQGNEKLFF TGTGCCAGCTCCCGGGGACAGGGGAATGAAAAACTGTTTTTT
TRBJ1-1 13 TRBV13 TRBD1 . CASSSGTGTEAFF TGTGCCAGCAGCTCAGGGACAGGCACTGAAGCTTTCTTT
TRBJ1-5 16 TRBV7-6 TRBD1 . CASSLADRGGNQPQHF TGTGCCAGCAGCTTAGCGGACAGGGGTGGCAATCAGCCCCAGCATTTT
TRBJ2-1 14 TRBV7-6 TRBD2 . CASSPGTSGSIQFF TGTGCCAGCAGCCCCGGGACTAGCGGGAGTATTCAGTTCTTC
TRBJ2-1 14 TRBV7-6 TRBD2 . CASSLAGLAGEQFF TGTGCCAGCAGCTTAGCGGGACTAGCGGGTGAGCAGTTCTTC
TRBJ2-1 13 TRBV27 . . CASSLGGGDEQFF TGTGCCAGCAGTTTAGGAGGGGGCGATGAGCAGTTCTTC
TRBJ1-2 13 TRBV5-5 TRBD1 . CASSLGTGDGYTF TGTGCCAGCAGCTTGGGGACAGGGGATGGCTACACCTTC
TRBJ2-1 14 TRBV27 . . CASSFSGAYNEQFF TGTGCCAGCAGTTTCAGTGGGGCCTACAATGAGCAGTTCTTC
TRBJ2-1 18 TRBV7-9 TRBD2 . CASSRGWLDGGRADEQFF TGTGCCAGCAGCCGGGGGTGGTTAGACGGCGGGAGGGCCGATGAGCAGTTCTTC
TRBJ1-1 17 TRBV11-2 . . CASSLGLGLRGNTEAFF TGTGCCAGCAGCTTAGGCCTCGGGCTGAGAGGGAACACTGAAGCTTTCTTT
TRBJ2-7 14 TRBV2 TRBD1 . CASNAGQGINEQYF TGTGCCAGCAATGCGGGACAGGGGATAAACGAGCAGTACTTC
TRBJ2-1 18 TRBV7-9 . . CASSGMESGLDSYNEQFF TGTGCCAGCAGCGGAATGGAATCGGGGCTAGACTCCTACAATGAGCAGTTCTTC
TRBJ2-1 17 TRBV18 . . CASSPEEVSRPYNEQFF TGTGCCAGCTCACCAGAGGAGGTGTCCCGACCCTACAATGAGCAGTTCTTC
TRBJ2-1 17 TRBV7-2 TRBD2 . CASSSKTSGKPINEQFF TGTGCCAGCAGCTCTAAGACTAGCGGGAAACCTATCAATGAGCAGTTCTTC
TRBJ1-1 16 TRBV4-2 . . CASSPWDGPMNTEAFF TGTGCCAGCAGCCCCTGGGACGGCCCCATGAACACTGAAGCTTTCTTT
TRBJ2-2 12 TRBV28 . . CASGPIAGELFF TGTGCCAGCGGACCAATTGCCGGGGAGCTGTTTTTT
TRBJ1-4 17 TRBV14 TRBD1 . CASSARGTGLTNEKLFF TGTGCCAGCAGCGCCAGGGGGACCGGGTTAACTAATGAAAAACTGTTTTTT
TRBJ2-7 14 TRBV7-8 . . CASSSQGRSYEQYF TGTGCCAGCAGCTCTCAGGGACGTTCCTACGAGCAGTACTTC